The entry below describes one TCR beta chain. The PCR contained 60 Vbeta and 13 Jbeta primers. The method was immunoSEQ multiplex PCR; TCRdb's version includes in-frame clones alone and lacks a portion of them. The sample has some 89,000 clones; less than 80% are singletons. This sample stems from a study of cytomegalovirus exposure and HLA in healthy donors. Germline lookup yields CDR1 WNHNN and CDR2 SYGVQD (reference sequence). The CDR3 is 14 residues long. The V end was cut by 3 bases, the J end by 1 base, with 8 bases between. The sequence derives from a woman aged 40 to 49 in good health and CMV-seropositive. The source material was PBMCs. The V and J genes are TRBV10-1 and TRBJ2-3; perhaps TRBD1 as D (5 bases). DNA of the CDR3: TGCGCCAGCAGTGAAGGGGCTGGCACAGATACGCAGTATTTT. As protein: CASSEGAGTDTQYF.